Listed here are 5 T cell receptor beta chains from one sample, sequenced in a study of blood T cell repertoires in COVID-19. Measured with immunoSEQ multiplex PCR; TCRdb has only the in-frame clones, and not every one. This table holds around 400,000 clones, just under 90% found once. What was sequenced was PBMCs or T cells enriched from blood (not recorded which). Source of these receptors: a woman in her 30s who had recovered from COVID-19.

The chain has TRBV6-1 and TRBJ1-2; no firm D call. The V end lost 3 bases, the J end lost 7 bases, and 12 bases lay between the germline ends. Germline V gene sequence: CDR1 MNHNS, CDR2 SASEGT. CDR3 length equals 13 residues. The CDR3 coding sequence is TGTGCCAGCAGTGATCCCAGACACTTTGGCTACACCTTC. Amino acid sequence: CASSDPRHFGYTF.

The rearrangement uses TRBV9 and TRBJ1-1; 7 nucleotides match TRBD1. The CDR3 runs to 17 residues. V lost 2 bases, J lost 4 bases, and 14 bases stayed unmatched. Germline V gene sequence: CDR1 SGDLS, CDR2 YYNGEE. Written as DNA, the CDR3 is TGTGCCAGCAGCGTCAGGTCCGGGACAGTCTCCTCCACTGAAGCTTTCTTT. It codes for CASSVRSGTVSSTEAFF.

The DNA of the CDR3 is TGTGCCAGCAGCTACGGACAGGGGGATTACAATGAGCAGTTCTTC. Its translation: CASSYGQGDYNEQFF. The rearrangement joins TRBV7-3 to TRBJ2-1; TRBD1 matches at 10 bases. V dropped 4 bases and J dropped 4; count of bases not matched to a gene: 4. The CDR3 is 15 residues long. Germline values: CDR1 SGHTA, CDR2 FQGTGA.

The chain uses TRBV30 and TRBJ1-2; TRBD1 matches 7 bases. Germline CDR1 reads GTSNPN; CDR2 reads SVGIG (reference sequence). The trim removed 1 base at V and 14 bases at J, leaving 13 bases unmatched. This CDR3 spans 13 amino acids. DNA of the CDR3: TGTGCCTGGAGTGGCAGTGGGCGACAGGGCAGGACCTTC. The encoded protein is CAWSGSGRQGRTF.

In DNA form, the CDR3 reads TGTGCCAGCAGCTCGCCCCTACAGGGTCCCACTGAAGCTTTCTTT. Amino acids: CASSSPLQGPTEAFF. V gene TRBV7-9 combines with J gene TRBJ1-1; weak D call: TRBD1 (6 bases). Looked up from germline, CDR1 is SEHNR and CDR2 is FQNEAQ (reference sequence). The CDR3 has 15 residues. The V gene lost 4 bases and the J gene lost 4 bases, with 16 bases spanning the gap.